Below, 23 T cell receptor beta chains from the same sample are listed, as sequenced in a study of Ad26.COV2.S vaccination and SARS-CoV-2 variants. Profiled with immunoSEQ multiplex PCR; TCRdb holds only in-frame clones, not every one. The table includes 85,000 to 95,000 clones, 82% detected once. Source: peripheral blood, taken after recovery from COVID-19. These receptors were taken from a human donor who had recovered from COVID-19.

The V call is TRBV7-9, the J call TRBJ2-3; TRBD2 agrees at 7 bases. With 5 bases clipped from V and 3 bases from J, the junction kept 8 bases outside the gene matches. The CDR3 contains 15 residues. Germline CDR1 SEHNR, CDR2 FQNEAQ (reference sequence). Here the CDR3 reads CASSHAGEETDTQYF. The DNA for the CDR3 is TGTGCCAGCAGCCACGCGGGGGAGGAGACAGATACGCAGTATTTT.

The CDR3 loop is CASGKLAGTGNLLASYEQYF. For the CDR3, the DNA is TGTGCTAGTGGTAAACTAGCCGGGACAGGGAATCTATTGGCCTCCTACGAGCAGTACTTC. The V and J genes are TRBV12-5 and TRBJ2-7, with 9 bases lining up with TRBD1. The trim removed 5 bases at V and 0 bases at J, leaving 20 bases unmatched. CDR1 is LGHNT and CDR2 is FRNRAP in the germline V gene. This CDR3 has 20 residues.

The rearrangement links TRBV27 to TRBJ2-7, with TRBD2 identical over 7 bases. This CDR3 contains 14 residues. Germline loops: CDR1 MNHEY, CDR2 SMNVEV (reference sequence). The junction had 3 bases not matched to a gene; V was cut back by 3 bases and J by 1 base. CDR3 amino acids: CASSLGLPSYEQYF. The CDR3 DNA follows: TGTGCCAGCAGTTTGGGACTACCATCCTACGAGCAGTACTTC.

This clone came up a few times. The chain uses TRBV4-3 and TRBJ1-2; tentative D call: TRBD1 (5 bases). V was pared by 3 bases and J by 6 bases, with 17 bases between. Germline V gene data show CDR1 as LGHNA and CDR2 as YSLEER. The CDR3 runs to 15 residues. Here the CDR3 DNA reads TGCGCCAGCAGCCAGACCGAGGTATCGGGGGATGGCTACACCTTC. The encoded protein is CASSQTEVSGDGYTF.

The chain couples TRBV9 to TRBJ2-1; tentative D call: TRBD1 (5 bases). V lost 0 bases and J lost 7, with 11 bases in between. This CDR3 is built from 14 residues. CDR1 SGDLS and CDR2 YYNGEE come from the germline V gene. CDR3 DNA sequence: TGTGCCAGCAGCGTAGCAGGGTATTCGAATGAGCAGTTCTTC. Translation gives CASSVAGYSNEQFF.

V is TRBV11-3 and J is TRBJ1-4; a weak D match, TRBD1 (5 bases). From germline, CDR1 is SGHNT and CDR2 YENEEA. Trimming removed 3 bases from V and 4 bases from J, with 12 bases in between. This CDR3 comprises 15 residues. The CDR3: CASSFSGAYNEKLFF. Here the CDR3 DNA reads TGTGCCAGCAGCTTTAGTGGGGCTTATAATGAAAAACTGTTTTTT.

The rearrangement links TRBV28 to TRBJ1-1; 7 nucleotides align to TRBD1. The CDR3 spans 15 residues. V was clipped by 5 bases and J by 0 bases; unmatched bases: 6. Germline loops: CDR1 MDHEN, CDR2 SYDVKM. CDR3 sequence (DNA): TGTGCCAGCAGTCCTACAGGGGAGGTGAACACTGAAGCTTTCTTT. Encoded protein: CASSPTGEVNTEAFF.

V gene TRBV12-3 or TRBV12-4 combines with J gene TRBJ2-1; D remains unclear. CDR3 length equals 13 residues. V lost 5 bases and J 5 bases, leaving 10 bases between the germline ends. The CDR3 spells CASSRLLNNEQFF. CDR3 nucleotide sequence: TGTGCCAGCAGTCGCCTCCTCAACAATGAGCAGTTCTTC.

The rearrangement links TRBV12-5 to TRBJ1-2; D not resolved. V lost 3 bases to trimming and J lost 8 bases, with 10 bases between them. This CDR3 has 12 residues. Germline assignment: CDR1 LGHNT and CDR2 FRNRAP. DNA for the CDR3: TGTGCTAGTGGTTTCGTTCGGGAAGGCTACACCTTC. As protein: CASGFVREGYTF.

This rearrangement joins TRBV10-3 to TRBJ1-1; D unresolved. This CDR3 contains 13 residues. The V gene's germline CDR1 is ENHRY and CDR2 SYGVKD. Trimming removed 11 bases at V and 0 bases at J, with 13 bases between. CDR3 protein: CAFSRELNTEAFF. The CDR3 coding sequence is TGTGCCTTTTCGCGGGAGTTGAACACTGAAGCTTTCTTT.

The chain has TRBV7-8 and TRBJ2-7, with 8 bases matching TRBD1. The CDR3 length is 14 residues. Germline CDR1 reads SGHVS; CDR2 reads FQNEAQ. J lost 3 bases, V lost 4 bases, and 5 bases had no gene match. The CDR3, as DNA: TGTGCCAGCAGCTCGGACAGGGATTACTACGAGCAGTACTTC. Its protein is CASSSDRDYYEQYF.

This chain connects TRBV4-3 to TRBJ2-7; D unresolved. Looked up from germline, CDR1 is LGHNA and CDR2 is YSLEER. The CDR3 length is 15 residues. V lost 0 bases and J lost 4, with 13 bases in between. CDR3 sequence reads: CASSQDLAVSYEQYF. Here the CDR3 DNA reads TGCGCCAGCAGCCAAGATTTGGCAGTGAGTTACGAGCAGTACTTC.

This clone was recorded once. The chain couples TRBV5-6 to TRBJ1-1, with unresolved D. The ends were cut back, 5 bases at V and 5 bases at J, with 10 bases in the middle. Germline lookup yields CDR1 SGHDT and CDR2 YYEEEE. The CDR3 contains 12 residues. The CDR3 bases are TGTGCCAGCAGTTGGGCGCGGACTGAAGCTTTCTTT. This translates into CASSWARTEAFF.

This rearrangement joins TRBV5-4 to TRBJ2-5; 9 nucleotides align to TRBD1. Germline-derived CDR1 and CDR2 are SGHNT and YYREEE (reference sequence). The ends lost 0 bases at V and 4 bases at J; junction bases unmatched: 7. The CDR3 totals 16 residues. The CDR3 loop reads CASSLGTGGFPETQYF. The CDR3 DNA reads as TGTGCCAGCAGCTTGGGAACAGGGGGCTTTCCAGAGACCCAGTACTTC.

The chain combines TRBV29-1 with TRBJ1-4; 8 nucleotides agree with TRBD1. CDR1 and CDR2 (germline): SQVTM, ANQGSEA. The CDR3 runs 14 residues. V lost 5 bases to trimming and J lost 6 bases; unmatched junction nucleotides: 8. The CDR3 loop reads CSVFLDRGYEKLFF. CDR3 sequence (DNA): TGCAGCGTTTTCCTCGACAGGGGCTATGAAAAACTGTTTTTT.

In its sample, this clone is medium-sized. V usage is TRBV10-1 and J usage is TRBJ1-1; 7 bases map to TRBD1. The germline V gene encodes CDR1 WNHNN and CDR2 SYGVQD (reference sequence). The CDR3 extends over 13 amino acids. Trimming at V came to 6 bases and at J to 4 bases, leaving 5 bases not matched to a gene. CDR3 coding DNA: TGCGCCAGCAGCGAGGGGGCGGTCACTGAAGCTTTCTTT. As protein: CASSEGAVTEAFF.

The CDR3 region has the DNA TGTGCCAGCAGTTCCAGACTAGCGGGGAACGAGCAGTACTTC. Protein product: CASSSRLAGNEQYF. The V gene is TRBV27, the J gene TRBJ2-7; TRBD2 aligns across 11 bases. CDR3 length equals 14 residues. V lost 4 bases and J lost 5; bases outside the gene matches: 4. The germline CDR1 and CDR2 sequences are MNHEY and SMNVEV (reference sequence).

This chain connects TRBV11-3 to TRBJ2-1, with 15 bases that match TRBD2. Trimming took 3 bases from V and 6 from J; bases not matched to a gene: 6. The CDR3 sequence is 17 residues long. Germline CDR1 SGHNT, CDR2 YENEEA. Here the CDR3 reads CASSFGLAGGWGNEQFF. The CDR3 DNA is TGTGCCAGCAGCTTCGGACTAGCGGGAGGGTGGGGCAATGAGCAGTTCTTC.

The rearrangement links TRBV10-3 to TRBJ1-2, with D possibly being TRBD1 (5 bases). The germline V gene has CDR1 ENHRY and CDR2 SYGVKD. V was clipped by 7 bases and J by 0 bases, with 12 bases between them. CDR3 length equals 14 residues. The CDR3 nucleotides read TGTGCCATCACCCCGGGACCAGCTAACTATGGCTACACCTTC. Protein: CAITPGPANYGYTF.

V gene TRBV7-2 combines with J gene TRBJ1-6; no clear D gene. The CDR3 totals 15 residues. V dropped 1 base and J dropped 6 bases, with 10 bases sitting between them. CDR1 is SGHTA and CDR2 is FQGNSA in the germline V gene. CDR3 DNA sequence: TGTGCCAGCAGCTTAGGCGGGCCGACTAATTCACCCCTCCACTTT. Translation: CASSLGGPTNSPLHF.

In this sample, this clone turned up a few times. The chain combines TRBV7-8 with TRBJ2-3, with 10 bases identical to TRBD1. The CDR3 contains 16 residues. Trimming removed 4 bases from V and 4 bases from J; junction bases left unmatched: 8. The germline gives CDR1 SGHVS, CDR2 FQNEAQ. The CDR3 loop reads CASSWRDRGMADTQYF. DNA for the CDR3: TGTGCCAGCAGCTGGAGGGACAGGGGAATGGCAGATACGCAGTATTTT.

In this sample, this clone turned up once. This chain uses TRBV5-1 with TRBJ2-7; 14 bases fit TRBD2. This CDR3 has 16 amino acids. Germline values: CDR1 SGHRS, CDR2 YFSETQ. J gave up 3 bases and V 5 bases, and 7 bases lay outside the gene matches. CDR3 region: CASRVTSGRVLYEQYF. The CDR3, as DNA: TGCGCCAGCAGGGTGACTAGCGGGAGGGTGCTCTACGAGCAGTACTTC. Supplemented by reference TRBV5-1 and TRBJ2-7, the full variable domain reads KAGVTQTPRYLIKTRGQQVTLSCSPISGHRSVSWYQQTPGQGLQFLFEYFSETQRNKGNFPGRFSGRQFSNSRSEMNVSTLELGDSALYLCASRVTSGRVLYEQYFGPGTRLTVT.

DNA for the CDR3: TGTGCCAGCAGTGAGGAGGGCGGCAACGCCAACTATGGCTACACCTTC. Residues: CASSEEGGNANYGYTF. This sequence joins TRBV2 and TRBJ1-2; D gene unclear. This CDR3 contains 16 residues. Germline V gene lookup returns CDR1 SNHLY and CDR2 FYNNEI. Trimming left V 3 bases short and J 2 bases short, with 16 bases between.